Reported below is one TCR beta chain. Its antigen remains undetermined. One base away there is no much larger clone; base qualities are not given. The data were taken from a study of blood T cell repertoires in COVID-19 (dated by TCRdb to the early 2020s). Regarding the research as a whole: Samples covering the acute and convalescent phases of COVID-19 were provided by collaborators in the United States, Italy and Spain. The material from the prospective study consisted of cDNA or gDNA derived from T cells, B-cell-depleted T cells, or PBMCs. Subjects who had been exposed to COVID-19, were actively infected with it, or had recovered from it provided the deeply sampled blood TCRbeta repertoires that made up the dataset. Samples came from the ongoing ImmuneRACE study (first 160 participants) plus 1,254 subjects from 6 global collaborators. The repertoires were made available in a free public database intended to serve as a resource for research on the immune response to SARS-CoV-2. The sample metadata nearly always contained a de-identified subject ID, COVID-19 status, age in years and sex. Where available, HLA class I and class II types were taken from metadata supplied by the sample provider and were not determined by assay-based typing. General findings and caveats noted by the study authors: Clinical and demographic metadata were provided uncurated, with the amount varying by source and participant.

The collaborating institutions used their own protocols to collect whole blood in K2EDTA tubes. For TCRbeta analysis, collaborators shipped samples as frozen whole blood, isolated PBMCs, or DNA extracted from either of those sample types. The immunoSEQ Assay, a bias-controlled multiplex PCR, was used to amplify TCRbeta CDR3 regions from genomic DNA. From the authors' description of their analysis: Within the assay, amplification of reference gene primers was used to estimate how many nucleated cells each sample contained. To quantify the absolute abundance of each unique TCRbeta CDR3 rearrangement, sequence reads were collapsed and filtered. Productive Simpson clonality was computed per sample as the square root of Simpson's diversity index over productive rearrangements. What TCRdb holds here is the immuneACCESS table cut down to in-frame rearrangements. Part of the clones is not present; checked against another copy, under half of the missing clones reflect an unresolved V gene, and the others are unexplained. V and J calls and clone size are those listed in that table; D and trimming were worked out from the DNA. The sample table contains 75,000 to 100,000 clones; only one count was recorded for roughly 87% of them. Clones ranked in the top ten supply less than 5% of the sample.

The germline V gene (reference sequence) supplies CDR1 GTSNPN and CDR2 SVGIG. Trimming takes 0 bases off V and 4 bases off J; junction bases not matched to a gene: 2. The CDR3 holds 13 amino acids from the cysteine to the phenylalanine. Just the 39-base CDR3 DNA is kept, in frame starting at base 1. The origin of this receptor is an elderly woman with acute or convalescent COVID-19. Sequenced material: peripheral blood. The V and J segments used are TRBV30 and TRBJ1-2, with 7 bases in between that match TRBD1. The base sequence is TGTGCCTGGAGTGTACAGGGGAGCTATGGCTACACCTTC. This codes for CAWSVQGSYGYTF.